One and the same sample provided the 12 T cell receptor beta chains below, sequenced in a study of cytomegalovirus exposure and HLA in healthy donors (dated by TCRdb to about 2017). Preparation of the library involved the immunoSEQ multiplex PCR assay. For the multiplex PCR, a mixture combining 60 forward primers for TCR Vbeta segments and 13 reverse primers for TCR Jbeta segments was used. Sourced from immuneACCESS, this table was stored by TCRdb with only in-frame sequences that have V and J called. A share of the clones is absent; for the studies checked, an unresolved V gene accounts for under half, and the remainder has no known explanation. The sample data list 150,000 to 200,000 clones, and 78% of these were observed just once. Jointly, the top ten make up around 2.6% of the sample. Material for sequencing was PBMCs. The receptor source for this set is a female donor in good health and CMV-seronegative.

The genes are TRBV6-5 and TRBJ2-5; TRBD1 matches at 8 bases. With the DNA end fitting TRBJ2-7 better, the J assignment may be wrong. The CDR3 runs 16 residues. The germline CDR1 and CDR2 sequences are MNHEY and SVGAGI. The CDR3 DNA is TGTGCCAGCAGTTACTCGAGGGCAGGACAGGGCTACGAGCAGTACTTC. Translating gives CASSYSRAGQGYEQYF.

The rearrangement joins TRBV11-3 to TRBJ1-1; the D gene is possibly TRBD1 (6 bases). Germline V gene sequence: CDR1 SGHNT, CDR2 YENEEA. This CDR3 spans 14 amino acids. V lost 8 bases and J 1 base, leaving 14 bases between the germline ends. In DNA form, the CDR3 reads TGTGCCAGCCTAACCGGGACATCGAACACTGAAGCTTTCTTT. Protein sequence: CASLTGTSNTEAFF.

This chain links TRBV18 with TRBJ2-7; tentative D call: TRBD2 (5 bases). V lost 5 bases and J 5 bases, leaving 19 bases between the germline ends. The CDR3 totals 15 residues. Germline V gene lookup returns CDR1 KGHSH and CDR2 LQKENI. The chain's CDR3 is CASSTLSRVVDEQYF. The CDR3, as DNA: TGTGCCAGCTCAACACTGTCGAGGGTAGTCGACGAGCAGTACTTC. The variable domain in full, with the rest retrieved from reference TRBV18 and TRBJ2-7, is NAGVMQNPRHLVRRRGQEARLRCSPMKGHSHVYWYRQLPEEGLKFMVYLQKENIIDESGMPKERFSAEFPKEGPSILRIQQVVRGDSAAYFCASSTLSRVVDEQYFGPGTRLTVT.

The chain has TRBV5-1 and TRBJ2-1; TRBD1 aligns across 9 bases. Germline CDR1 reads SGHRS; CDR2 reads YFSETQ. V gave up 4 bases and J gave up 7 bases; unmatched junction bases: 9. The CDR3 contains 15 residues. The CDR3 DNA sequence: TGCGCCAGCAGCCCCCCCGGGACAGGGATAAATGAGCAGTTCTTC. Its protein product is CASSPPGTGINEQFF.

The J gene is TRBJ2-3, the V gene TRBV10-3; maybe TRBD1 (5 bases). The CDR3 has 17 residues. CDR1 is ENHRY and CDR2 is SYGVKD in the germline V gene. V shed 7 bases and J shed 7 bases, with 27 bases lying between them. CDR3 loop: CAIKYWATSDSNYTQYF. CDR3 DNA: TGTGCCATCAAGTATTGGGCTACAAGCGACAGTAATTATACGCAGTATTTT.

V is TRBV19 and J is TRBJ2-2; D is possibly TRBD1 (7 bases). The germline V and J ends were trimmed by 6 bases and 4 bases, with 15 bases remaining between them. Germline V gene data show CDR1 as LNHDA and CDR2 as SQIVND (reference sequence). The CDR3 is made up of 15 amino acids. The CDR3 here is CASRENRGLTGELFF. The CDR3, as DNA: TGTGCCAGTAGGGAAAACAGGGGACTCACCGGGGAGCTGTTTTTT.

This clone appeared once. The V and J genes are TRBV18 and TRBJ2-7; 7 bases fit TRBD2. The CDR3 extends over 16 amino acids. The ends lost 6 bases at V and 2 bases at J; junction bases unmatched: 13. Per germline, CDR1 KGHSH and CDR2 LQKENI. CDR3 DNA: TGTGCCAGCTCCCCGAAGCGGGACCTCTCAACCTACGAGCAGTACTTC. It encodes CASSPKRDLSTYEQYF.

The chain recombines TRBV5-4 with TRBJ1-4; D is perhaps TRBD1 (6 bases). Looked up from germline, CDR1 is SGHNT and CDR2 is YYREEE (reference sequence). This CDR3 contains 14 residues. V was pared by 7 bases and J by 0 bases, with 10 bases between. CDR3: CASHDRTTNEKLFF. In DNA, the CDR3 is TGTGCCAGCCATGACAGGACAACTAATGAAAAACTGTTTTTT.

Here the CDR3 DNA reads TGCGCCAGCAGCCAAGATGAGGGAGGGGGCTACAATGAGCAGTTCTTC. It yields the protein CASSQDEGGGYNEQFF. The chain carries TRBV4-3 and TRBJ2-1; D might be TRBD2 (7 bases). This CDR3 region has 16 residues. Germline V CDR1 and CDR2: LGHNA, YSLEER. The V gene lost 0 bases and the J gene lost 3 bases, with 12 bases spanning the gap.

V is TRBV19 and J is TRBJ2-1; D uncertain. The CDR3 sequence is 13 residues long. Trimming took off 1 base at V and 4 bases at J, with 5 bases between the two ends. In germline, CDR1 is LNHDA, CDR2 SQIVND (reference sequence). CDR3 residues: CASSIGVYNEQFF. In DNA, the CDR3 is TGTGCCAGTAGTATAGGTGTATACAATGAGCAGTTCTTC.

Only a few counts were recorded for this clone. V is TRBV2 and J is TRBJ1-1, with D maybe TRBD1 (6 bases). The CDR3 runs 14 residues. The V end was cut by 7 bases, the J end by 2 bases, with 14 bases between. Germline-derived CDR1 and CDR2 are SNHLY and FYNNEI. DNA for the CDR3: TGTGCCAGCATCGGGGGGGGCGCAAACACTGAAGCTTTCTTT. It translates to CASIGGGANTEAFF.

The CDR3 bases are TGTGCCAGCAGTGACGAATCAGTCTCCTTTTATGGCTACACCTTC. As protein: CASSDESVSFYGYTF. The chain employs TRBV25-1 and TRBJ1-2; D uncertain. With 3 bases removed from V and 5 bases from J, the gap between germline ends came to 16 bases. The germline CDR1 and CDR2 sequences are MGHDK and SYGVNS. CDR3 length: 15 amino acids.